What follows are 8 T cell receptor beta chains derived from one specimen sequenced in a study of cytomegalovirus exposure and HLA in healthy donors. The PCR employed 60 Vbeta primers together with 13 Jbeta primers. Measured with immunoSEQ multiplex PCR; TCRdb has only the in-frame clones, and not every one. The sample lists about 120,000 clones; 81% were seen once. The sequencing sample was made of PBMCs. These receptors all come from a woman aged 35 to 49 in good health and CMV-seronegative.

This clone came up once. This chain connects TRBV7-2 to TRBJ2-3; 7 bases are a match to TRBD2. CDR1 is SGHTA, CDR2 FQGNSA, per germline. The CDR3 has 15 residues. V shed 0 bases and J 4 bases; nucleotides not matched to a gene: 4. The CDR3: CASSLARREADTQYF. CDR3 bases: TGTGCCAGCAGCTTAGCGCGTCGGGAGGCAGATACGCAGTATTTT.

The chain's CDR3 is CASSVGSAVETTGELFF. The CDR3 nucleotides read TGTGCCAGCAGCGTAGGGTCGGCAGTAGAGACTACCGGGGAGCTGTTTTTT. The J gene is TRBJ2-2, the V gene TRBV9; D remains unclear. Trimming shortened V by 0 bases and J by 5 bases, and 17 bases separated the two germline ends. The CDR3 runs to 17 residues. Germline V CDR1 and CDR2: SGDLS, YYNGEE. Variable domain in full (rest from reference TRBV9 and TRBJ2-2): DSGVTQTPKHLITATGQRVTLRCSPRSGDLSVYWYQQSLDQGLQFLIQYYNGEERAKGNILERFSAQQFPDLHSELNLSSLELGDSALYFCASSVGSAVETTGELFFGEGSRLTVL.

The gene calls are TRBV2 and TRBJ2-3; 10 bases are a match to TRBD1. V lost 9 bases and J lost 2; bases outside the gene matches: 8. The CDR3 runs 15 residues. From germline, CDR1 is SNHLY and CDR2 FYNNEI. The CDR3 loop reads CASLIGTGDTDTQYF. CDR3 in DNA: TGTGCCAGTCTTATCGGGACAGGGGACACAGATACGCAGTATTTT. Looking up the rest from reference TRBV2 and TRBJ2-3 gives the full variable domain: EPEVTQTPSHQVTQMGQEVILRCVPISNHLYFYWYRQILGQKVEFLVSFYNNEISEKSEIFDDQFSVERPDGSNFTLKIRSTKLEDSAMYFCASLIGTGDTDTQYFGPGTRLTVL.

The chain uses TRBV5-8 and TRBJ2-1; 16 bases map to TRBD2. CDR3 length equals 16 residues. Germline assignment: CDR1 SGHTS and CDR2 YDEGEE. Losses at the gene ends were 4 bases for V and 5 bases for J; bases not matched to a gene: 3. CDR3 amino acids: CASSPGTSGRDNEQFF. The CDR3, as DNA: TGTGCCAGCAGCCCCGGGACTAGCGGGAGGGACAATGAGCAGTTCTTC.

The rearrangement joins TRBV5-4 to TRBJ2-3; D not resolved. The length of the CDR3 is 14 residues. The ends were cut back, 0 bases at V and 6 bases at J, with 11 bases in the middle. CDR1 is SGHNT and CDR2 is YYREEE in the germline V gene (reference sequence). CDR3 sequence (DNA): TGTGCCAGCAGCTTGGCGGGTACCTCTGATACGCAGTATTTT. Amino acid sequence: CASSLAGTSDTQYF.

The CDR3 spells CASIPTGSSYNEQFF. For the CDR3, the DNA is TGTGCCAGCATTCCGACAGGGAGCTCCTACAATGAGCAGTTCTTC. The chain is built from TRBV2 and TRBJ2-1; TRBD1 matches at 7 bases. V shed 7 bases, J shed 0 bases, and the junction held 6 bases outside the gene matches. The CDR3 loop spans 15 amino acids. Looked up from germline, CDR1 is SNHLY and CDR2 is FYNNEI.

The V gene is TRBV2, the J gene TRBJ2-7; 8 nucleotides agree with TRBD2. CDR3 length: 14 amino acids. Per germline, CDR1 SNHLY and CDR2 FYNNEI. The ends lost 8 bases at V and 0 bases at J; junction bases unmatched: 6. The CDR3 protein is CASDRSGSSYEQYF. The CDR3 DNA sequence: TGTGCCAGCGACAGGAGCGGGAGCTCCTACGAGCAGTACTTC.

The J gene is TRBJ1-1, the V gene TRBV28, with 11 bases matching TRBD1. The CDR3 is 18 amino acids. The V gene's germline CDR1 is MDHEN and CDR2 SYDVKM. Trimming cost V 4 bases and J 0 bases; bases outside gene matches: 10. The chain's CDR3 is CASSSLDRGRVMNTEAFF. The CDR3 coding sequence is TGTGCCAGCAGTTCACTGGACAGGGGGCGAGTCATGAACACTGAAGCTTTCTTT.